Listed below are T cell receptor beta chains from one sample, sequenced in a study of T cells in Graves' hyperthyroidism and ophthalmopathy. TCRdb fed the multiplex PCR reads into MiXCR, producing one record per CDR3 protein. The sample carries fewer than 400,000 distinct CDR3 sequences, about 25% recorded once. The sequencing sample was made of blood. These receptors were obtained from a man aged 50 to 60 with Graves' hyperthyroidism. Each CDR3 is given with its conserved first and last residue. The D gene is left open where the match is weak. Clone size, where shown, is once, few, many, or a class for clones that have expanded.

V gene,J gene,D gene,clone size,CDR3 protein,CDR3 DNA
TRBV12-3/TRBV12-4,TRBJ2-1,NA,few,CASSDRQGGEQFF,TGTGCCAGCAGTGATCGCCAGGGAGGTGAGCAGTTCTTC
TRBV20-1,TRBJ2-1,NA,many,CSGRSGDMYNEQFF,TGCAGTGGCCGGAGCGGGGACATGTACAATGAGCAGTTCTTC
TRBV11-3,TRBJ2-3,TRBD1,many,CASSHRDRSTDTQYF,TGTGCCAGCAGCCACCGGGACAGGAGCACAGATACGCAGTATTTT
TRBV19,TRBJ1-4,NA,NA,CASKHGGTNEKLFF,TGTGCCAGTAAACACGGGGGAACTAATGAAAAACTGTTTTTT
TRBV18,TRBJ1-5,NA,NA,CASSPPGRREQPQHF,TGTGCCAGCTCACCCCCGGGACGGAGGGAGCAGCCCCAGCATTTT
TRBV28,TRBJ2-1,TRBD2,once,CASSPNAASGRLDEQFF,TGTGCCAGCAGTCCTAATGCGGCTAGCGGGAGGTTGGATGAGCAGTTCTTC
TRBV12-5,TRBJ1-3,NA,few,CASGLVPGTQRGNTIYF,TGTGCTAGTGGTTTGGTACCAGGGACGCAGCGCGGAAACACCATATATTTT
TRBV29-1,TRBJ2-2,NA,NA,CSVGLGSGELFF,TGCAGCGTTGGTTTGGGGTCCGGGGAGCTGTTTTTT
TRBV5-1,TRBJ1-2,NA,NA,CASSLAQGWGYTF,TGCGCCAGCAGCTTGGCACAGGGCTGGGGCTACACCTTC
TRBV18,TRBJ2-1,NA,few,CASSHAQNEQFF,TGTGCCAGCTCACATGCCCAGAATGAGCAGTTCTTC
TRBV11-3,TRBJ2-6,TRBD2,NA,CASSLDWTSGKPGANALTF,TGTGCCAGCAGCTTAGATTGGACTAGCGGGAAACCTGGGGCCAACGCCCTGACTTTC
TRBV28,TRBJ2-5,NA,many,CASTPPGLWETQYF,TGTGCCAGCACTCCACCGGGACTTTGGGAGACCCAGTACTTC
TRBV6-1,TRBJ2-3,TRBD1,many,CASSDGPGTGNTDTQYF,TGTGCCAGCAGTGATGGCCCAGGGACAGGGAACACAGATACGCAGTATTTT
TRBV30,TRBJ2-1,NA,few,CAWSVLENNEQFF,TGTGCCTGGAGTGTACTAGAGAACAATGAGCAGTTCTTC
TRBV5-1,TRBJ2-3,TRBD2,NA,CASSLASSSGRTTDTQYF,TGCGCCAGCAGCTTGGCCAGTTCCAGCGGGAGGACCACAGATACGCAGTATTTT
TRBV5-1,TRBJ1-2,TRBD1,NA,CASSLDRGEDGYTF,TGCGCCAGCAGCTTGGACAGGGGGGAGGATGGCTACACCTTC
TRBV9,TRBJ2-7,NA,NA,CASSVDQVLNEQYF,TGTGCCAGCAGCGTAGATCAGGTGTTGAACGAGCAGTACTTC
TRBV19,TRBJ2-3,TRBD2,NA,CASGMTSGLFSSHTDTQYF,TGTGCCAGCGGGATGACTAGCGGGCTTTTCTCGAGTCATACAGATACGCAGTATTTT
TRBV12-3/TRBV12-4,TRBJ2-5,NA,many,CASSHVRLKGRDGKETQYF,TGTGCCAGCAGTCATGTGAGATTGAAGGGACGGGACGGTAAAGAGACCCAGTACTTC
TRBV28,TRBJ2-2,NA,few,CASSSQGGGTGELFF,TGTGCCAGCAGTTCCCAGGGAGGGGGCACCGGGGAGCTGTTTTTT
TRBV4-1,TRBJ1-5,NA,NA,CASSPQGGAQPQHF,TGCGCCAGCAGCCCACAGGGAGGGGCACAGCCCCAGCATTTT
TRBV28,TRBJ1-2,TRBD1,few,CASSSGQGGSYGYTF,TGTGCCAGCAGTTCCGGACAGGGGGGTTCCTATGGCTACACCTTC
TRBV4-1,TRBJ2-7,TRBD1,NA,CASSHRGQGVYEQYF,TGCGCCAGCAGCCACAGAGGACAGGGGGTCTACGAGCAGTACTTC
TRBV20-1,TRBJ2-5,TRBD2,many,CSARVGLAGEVGETQYF,TGCAGTGCTAGAGTGGGACTAGCGGGAGAAGTAGGGGAGACCCAGTACTTC
TRBV7-2,TRBJ2-3,TRBD2,many,CASSTPGLAGGGSTDTQYF,TGTGCCAGCAGCACACCGGGACTAGCGGGAGGAGGCAGCACAGATACGCAGTATTTT
TRBV2,TRBJ2-6,NA,NA,CASGGGSPLGANVLTF,TGTGCCAGCGGTGGAGGGAGCCCTCTTGGGGCCAACGTCCTGACTTTC
TRBV18,TRBJ2-5,NA,few,CASSPPFVGTNVETQYF,TGTGCCAGCTCACCACCTTTCGTGGGAACCAATGTGGAGACCCAGTACTTC
TRBV3-1,TRBJ2-3,TRBD1,many,CASSQRQGATDTQYF,TGTGCCAGCAGCCAAAGACAGGGGGCGACAGATACGCAGTATTTT
TRBV18,TRBJ1-1,NA,NA,CASSPAAGDRDAEAFF,TGTGCCAGCTCACCCGCGGCAGGGGATCGTGACGCTGAAGCTTTCTTT
TRBV9,TRBJ2-5,NA,NA,CASSPSGGSGSLETQYF,TGTGCCAGCAGCCCATCGGGTGGCTCAGGATCTTTAGAGACCCAGTACTTC
TRBV20-1,TRBJ1-4,NA,few,CSAIAGTLDEKLFF,TGCAGTGCTATAGCCGGGACACTCGATGAAAAACTGTTTTTT
TRBV7-3,TRBJ1-2,NA,NA,CASSHLQGDGYTF,TGTGCCAGCAGCCACTTACAGGGAGATGGCTACACCTTC
TRBV10-3,TRBJ1-2,TRBD1,NA,CAIKPGQGAYGYTF,TGTGCCATCAAACCGGGACAGGGCGCCTATGGCTACACCTTC
TRBV19,TRBJ2-1,NA,NA,CASSTNAERNEQFF,TGTGCCAGTAGTACAAACGCAGAACGCAATGAGCAGTTCTTC
TRBV10-3,TRBJ2-3,TRBD1,NA,CAISSGTGTDTQYF,TGTGCCATCAGCTCCGGGACAGGGACAGATACGCAGTATTTT
TRBV7-6,TRBJ2-7,NA,many,CASSPDNSYEQYF,TGTGCCAGCAGCCCGGACAACTCCTACGAGCAGTACTTC
TRBV19,TRBJ2-2,NA,few,CASDIATGELFF,TGTGCCTCTGACATAGCCACCGGGGAGCTGTTTTTT
TRBV11-2,TRBJ2-6,NA,NA,CASSPRGVSGLSGANVLTF,TGTGCCAGCAGCCCGAGGGGTGTAAGTGGCCTCTCTGGGGCCAACGTCCTGACTTTC
TRBV10-3,TRBJ1-2,TRBD1,NA,CAIMRQGADYGYTF,TGTGCCATCATGCGACAGGGGGCTGACTATGGCTACACCTTC